This T cell receptor (beta chain) is from a study of CD8+CD57+ T cells in acquired aplastic anemia. TCR beta VDJ and CDR3 profiling used genomic DNA as template. TCRdb called the reads again in MiXCR, with one record for every CDR3 protein. The sample lists 75,000 to 80,000 distinct CDR3 sequences; approximately 70% were seen once. In patients chosen for sequencing, flow cytometry had shown CD8+CD57+ cell expansion. Patients uniformly had severe acquired aplastic anemia. The CDR3 loop spans 13 amino acids. Germline values: CDR1 SQVTM, CDR2 ANQGSEA. Trimming cost V 4 bases and J 1 base, with 11 bases left between them. Study results and limitations: Levels of CD8+ Simpson's diversity were not significantly distinct in patients versus controls.

About this clonotype: Its matching antigen is unknown.

The rearrangement uses TRBV29-1 and TRBJ2-7; no clear D gene. The specimen sequenced was sorted CD4+, CD8+, or CD8+CD57+ T cells (not recorded which) from PBMCs. The clonotype comes from a human donor with aplastic anemia. The CDR3: CSVGSARSYEQYF. Here the CDR3 DNA reads TGCAGCGTTGGTTCAGCCCGATCCTACGAGCAGTACTTC.